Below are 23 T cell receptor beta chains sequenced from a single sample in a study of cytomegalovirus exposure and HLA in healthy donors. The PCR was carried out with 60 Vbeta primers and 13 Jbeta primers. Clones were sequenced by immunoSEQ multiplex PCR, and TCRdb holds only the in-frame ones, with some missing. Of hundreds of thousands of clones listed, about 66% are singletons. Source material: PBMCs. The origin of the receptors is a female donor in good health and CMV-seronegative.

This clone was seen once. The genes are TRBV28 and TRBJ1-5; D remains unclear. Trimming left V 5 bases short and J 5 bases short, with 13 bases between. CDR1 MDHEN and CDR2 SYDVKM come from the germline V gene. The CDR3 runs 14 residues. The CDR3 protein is CASSVTGGYQPQHF. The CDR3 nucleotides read TGTGCCAGCAGTGTGACCGGCGGGTATCAGCCCCAGCATTTT.

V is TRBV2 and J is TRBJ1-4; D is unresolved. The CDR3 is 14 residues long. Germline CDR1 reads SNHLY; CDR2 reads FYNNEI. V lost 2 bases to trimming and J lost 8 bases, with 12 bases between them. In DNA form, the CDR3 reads TGTGCCAGCAGTGAATCGGGGTCCAGGGAAAAACTGTTTTTT. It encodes CASSESGSREKLFF. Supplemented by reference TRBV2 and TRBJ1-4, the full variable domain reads EPEVTQTPSHQVTQMGQEVILRCVPISNHLYFYWYRQILGQKVEFLVSFYNNEISEKSEIFDDQFSVERPDGSNFTLKIRSTKLEDSAMYFCASSESGSREKLFFGSGTQLSVL.

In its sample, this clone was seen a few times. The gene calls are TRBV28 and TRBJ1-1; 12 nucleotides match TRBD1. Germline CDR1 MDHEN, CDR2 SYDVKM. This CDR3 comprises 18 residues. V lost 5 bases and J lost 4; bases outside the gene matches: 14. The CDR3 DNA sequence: TGTGCCAGCAGTCCCCGGGGACAGGGGGCGCGGTGGGTCACTGAAGCTTTCTTT. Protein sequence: CASSPRGQGARWVTEAFF.

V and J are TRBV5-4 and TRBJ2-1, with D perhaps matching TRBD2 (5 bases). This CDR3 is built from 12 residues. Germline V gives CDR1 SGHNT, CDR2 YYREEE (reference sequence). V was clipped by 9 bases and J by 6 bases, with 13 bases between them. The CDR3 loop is CATEDFSNEQFF. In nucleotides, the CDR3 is TGTGCCACCGAGGACTTCAGCAATGAGCAGTTCTTC.

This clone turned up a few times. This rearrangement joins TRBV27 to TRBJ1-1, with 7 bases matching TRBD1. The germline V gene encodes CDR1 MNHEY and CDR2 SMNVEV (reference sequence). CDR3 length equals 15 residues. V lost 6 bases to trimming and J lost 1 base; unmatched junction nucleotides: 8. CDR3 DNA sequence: TGTGCCAGCAGCCTATCCCGGACAGGGAACACTGAAGCTTTCTTT. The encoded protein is CASSLSRTGNTEAFF.

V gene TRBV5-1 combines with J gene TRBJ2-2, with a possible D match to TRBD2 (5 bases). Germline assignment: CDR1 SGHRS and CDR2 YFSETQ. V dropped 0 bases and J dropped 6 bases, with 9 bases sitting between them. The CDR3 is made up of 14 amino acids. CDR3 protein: CASSLERGPGELFF. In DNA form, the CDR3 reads TGCGCCAGCAGCTTGGAAAGAGGGCCCGGGGAGCTGTTTTTT.

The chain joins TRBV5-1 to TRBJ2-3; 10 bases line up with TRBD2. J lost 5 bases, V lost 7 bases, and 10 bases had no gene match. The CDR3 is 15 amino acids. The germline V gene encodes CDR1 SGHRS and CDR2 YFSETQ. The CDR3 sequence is CASASDSGRQDTQYF. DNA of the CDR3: TGCGCCAGCGCGTCAGATAGCGGGAGGCAAGATACGCAGTATTTT.

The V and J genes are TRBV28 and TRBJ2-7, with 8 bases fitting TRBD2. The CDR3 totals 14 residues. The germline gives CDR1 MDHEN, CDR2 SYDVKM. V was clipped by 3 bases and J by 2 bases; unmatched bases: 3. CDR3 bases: TGTGCCAGCAGTTTCCTAGCGGGTACCTACGAGCAGTACTTC. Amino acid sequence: CASSFLAGTYEQYF.

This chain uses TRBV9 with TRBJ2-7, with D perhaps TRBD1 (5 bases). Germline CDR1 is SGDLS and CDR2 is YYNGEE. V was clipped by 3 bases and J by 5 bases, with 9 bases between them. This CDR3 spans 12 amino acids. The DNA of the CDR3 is TGTGCCAGCAGCGGAGTAGGGGACGAGCAGTACTTC. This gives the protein CASSGVGDEQYF.

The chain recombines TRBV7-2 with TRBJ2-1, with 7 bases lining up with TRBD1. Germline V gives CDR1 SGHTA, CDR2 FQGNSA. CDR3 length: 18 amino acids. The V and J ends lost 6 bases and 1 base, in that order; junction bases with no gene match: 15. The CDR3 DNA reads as TGTGCCAGCAGGCTAACCAGTTACCGGGACAGATCCTACAATGAGCAGTTCTTC. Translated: CASRLTSYRDRSYNEQFF.

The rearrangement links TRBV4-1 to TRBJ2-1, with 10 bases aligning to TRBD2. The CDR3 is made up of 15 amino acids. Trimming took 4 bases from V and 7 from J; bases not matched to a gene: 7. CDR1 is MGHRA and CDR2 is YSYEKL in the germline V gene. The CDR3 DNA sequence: TGCGCCAGCAGCCCATCGGGACTAGCGCCTAATGAGCAGTTCTTC. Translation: CASSPSGLAPNEQFF.

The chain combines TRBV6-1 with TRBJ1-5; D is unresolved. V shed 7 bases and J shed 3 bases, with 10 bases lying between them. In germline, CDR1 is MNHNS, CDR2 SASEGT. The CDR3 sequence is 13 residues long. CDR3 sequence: CASTQTINQPQHF. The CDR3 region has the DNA TGTGCCAGCACCCAGACTATCAATCAGCCCCAGCATTTT.

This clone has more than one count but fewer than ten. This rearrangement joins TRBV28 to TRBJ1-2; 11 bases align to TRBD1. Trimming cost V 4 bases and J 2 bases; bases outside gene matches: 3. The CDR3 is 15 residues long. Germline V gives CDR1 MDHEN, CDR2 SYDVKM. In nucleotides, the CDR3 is TGTGCCAGCAGTTCTTGGACAGGGGGCAACTATGGCTACACCTTC. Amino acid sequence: CASSSWTGGNYGYTF.

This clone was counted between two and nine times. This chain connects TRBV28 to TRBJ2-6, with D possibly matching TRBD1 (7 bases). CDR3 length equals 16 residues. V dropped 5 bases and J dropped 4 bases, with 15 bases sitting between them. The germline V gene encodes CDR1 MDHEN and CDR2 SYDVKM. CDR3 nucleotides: TGTGCCAGCAGTCTTCGGGGGACAGCCGGGGCCAACGTCCTGACTTTC. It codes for CASSLRGTAGANVLTF.

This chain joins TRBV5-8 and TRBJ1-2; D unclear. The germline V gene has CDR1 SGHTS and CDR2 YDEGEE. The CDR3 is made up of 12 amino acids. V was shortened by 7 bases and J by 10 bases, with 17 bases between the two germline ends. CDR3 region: CASVWAGVNYTF. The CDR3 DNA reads TGTGCCAGCGTTTGGGCAGGTGTCAACTACACCTTC.

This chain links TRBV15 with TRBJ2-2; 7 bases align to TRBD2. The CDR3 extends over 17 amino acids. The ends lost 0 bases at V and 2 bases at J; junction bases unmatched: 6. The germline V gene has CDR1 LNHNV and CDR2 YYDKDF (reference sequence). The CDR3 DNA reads TGTGCCACCAGCAGAGATATTGGGACTAAAAACACCGGGGAGCTGTTTTTT. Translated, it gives CATSRDIGTKNTGELFF.

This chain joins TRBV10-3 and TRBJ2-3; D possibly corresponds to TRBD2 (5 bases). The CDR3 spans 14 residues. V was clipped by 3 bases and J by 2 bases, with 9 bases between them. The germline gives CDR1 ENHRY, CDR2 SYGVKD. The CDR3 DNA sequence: TGTGCCATCAGTGAACGGGGAGACACAGATACGCAGTATTTT. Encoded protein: CAISERGDTDTQYF.

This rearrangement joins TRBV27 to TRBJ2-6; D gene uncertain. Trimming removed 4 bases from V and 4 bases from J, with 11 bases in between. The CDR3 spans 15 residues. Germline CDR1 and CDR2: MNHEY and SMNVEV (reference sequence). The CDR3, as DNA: TGTGCCAGCAGTTATACCGGGTCCGGGGCCAACGTCCTGACTTTC. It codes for CASSYTGSGANVLTF.

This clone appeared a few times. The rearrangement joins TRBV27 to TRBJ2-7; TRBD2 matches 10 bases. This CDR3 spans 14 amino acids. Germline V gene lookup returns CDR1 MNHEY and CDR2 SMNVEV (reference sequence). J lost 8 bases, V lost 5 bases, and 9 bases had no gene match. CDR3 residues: CASSPSGRAVQQYF. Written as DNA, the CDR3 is TGTGCCAGCAGTCCGAGCGGGAGGGCTGTCCAGCAGTACTTC.

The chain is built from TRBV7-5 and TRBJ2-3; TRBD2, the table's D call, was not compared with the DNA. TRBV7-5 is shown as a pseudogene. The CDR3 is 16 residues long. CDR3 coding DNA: TGTGTCAGAAGCTTAGAACGCGGGAGGGCCCCAGATACGCAGTATTTT. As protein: CVRSLERGRAPDTQYF.

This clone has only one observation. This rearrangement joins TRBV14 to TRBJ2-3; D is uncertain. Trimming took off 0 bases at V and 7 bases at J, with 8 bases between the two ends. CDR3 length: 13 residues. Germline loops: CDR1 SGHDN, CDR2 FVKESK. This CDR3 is CASSQEPRNTQYF. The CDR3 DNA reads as TGTGCCAGCAGCCAAGAGCCGAGAAATACGCAGTATTTT.

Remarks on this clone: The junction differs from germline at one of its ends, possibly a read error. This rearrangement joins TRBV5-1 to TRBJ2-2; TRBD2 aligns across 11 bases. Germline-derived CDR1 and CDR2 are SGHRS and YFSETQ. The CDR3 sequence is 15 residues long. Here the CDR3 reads CASSFSGRDTGEPFF. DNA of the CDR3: TGCGCCAGCAGCTTTAGCGGGAGGGACACCGGGGAGCCGTTTTTT.

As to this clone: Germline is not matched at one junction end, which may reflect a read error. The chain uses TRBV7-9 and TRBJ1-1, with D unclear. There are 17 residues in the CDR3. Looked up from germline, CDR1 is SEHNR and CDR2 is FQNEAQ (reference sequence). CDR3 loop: CSSSLRGGHSMNTEAFF. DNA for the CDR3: TGTTCCAGCAGCTTAAGAGGCGGGCATAGCATGAACACTGAAGCTTTCTTT.